The 18 T cell receptor beta chains reported below all come from one sample, sequenced in a study of blood T cells in healthy people across ages. The authors ran a second PCR of about 6 to 11 cycles using a sample-barcoded 5' primer and a J-beta primer mix. TCRdb ran MiXCR on the 5' RACE reads and lists one entry per CDR3 protein. The table has roughly 1.7 million distinct CDR3 sequences, about 31% seen once. Sequenced input: blood. The receptors come from a woman in her 30s in good health.

To note about this clonotype: An end of the junction does not agree with germline; a read error may underlie this. V and J are TRBV4-2 and TRBJ1-2; no firm D call. Germline CDR1 reads LGHNA; CDR2 reads YNFKEQ. This CDR3 spans 15 amino acids. The CDR3 DNA reads as TGTGTCAGCAGCCAAGAGAACGGGCAAATCTATGGCTACACCTTC. The encoded protein is CVSSQENGQIYGYTF.

This clonotype has only a few counts. The rearrangement joins TRBV7-9 to TRBJ1-2; D gene uncertain. The length of the CDR3 is 12 residues. V was shortened by 7 bases and J by 0 bases, with 6 bases between the two germline ends. CDR1 SEHNR and CDR2 FQNEAQ come from the germline V gene (reference sequence). CDR3 DNA sequence: TGTGCCAGCACGCAAGCTAACTATGGCTACACCTTC. Its translation: CASTQANYGYTF.

This clonotype was counted a few times. The gene calls are TRBV20-1 and TRBJ2-1; 10 positions agree with TRBD2. CDR1 and CDR2 (germline): DFQATT, SNEGSKA (reference sequence). J gave up 0 bases and V 3 bases, and 8 bases lay outside the gene matches. The length of the CDR3 is 17 residues. CDR3 loop: CSASSLAGAVSYNEQFF. The CDR3 DNA reads TGCAGTGCTAGCTCCCTAGCGGGGGCCGTCTCCTACAATGAGCAGTTCTTC.

This clonotype showed up just once. The junction shows a germline mismatch at one end, possibly a read error. This chain joins TRBV5-1 and TRBJ1-2, with D maybe TRBD1 (5 bases). Germline V CDR1 and CDR2: SGHRS, YFSETQ. The CDR3 is made up of 12 amino acids. CDR3 residues: CASREGWNGCTF. The CDR3 DNA is TGCGCCAGCAGAGAGGGGTGGAATGGCTGCACCTTC.

CDR3 nucleotides: TGTGCCAGCAGCTTGGAGCTATGGGGGCGGGGGTATGGCTACACCTTC. It codes for CASSLELWGRGYGYTF. This sequence joins TRBV5-5 and TRBJ1-2; TRBD1 is a possible D gene (6 bases). Germline loops: CDR1 SGHKS, CDR2 YYEKEE (reference sequence). V lost 0 bases to trimming and J lost 5 bases, with 17 bases between them. This CDR3 is 16 amino acids long.

Of note for this clonotype: Its ends do not fully match the called genes, so a read error is possible. The CDR3 loop reads CSAREYSSQPQHF. In nucleotides, the CDR3 is TGCAGTGCTAGGGAATATAGCAGTCAGCCCCAGCATTTT. The chain recombines TRBV20-1 with TRBJ1-5, with D unresolved. This CDR3 contains 13 residues. The germline V gene encodes CDR1 DFQATT and CDR2 SNEGSKA (reference sequence).

This clonotype occurred many times. The chain carries TRBV4-1 and TRBJ2-5; D is undetermined. The CDR3 loop spans 14 amino acids. Between the trimmed V and J ends, which lost 1 base and 7 bases, there was a span of 13 bases. From germline, CDR1 is MGHRA and CDR2 YSYEKL. CDR3 sequence (DNA): TGCGCCAGCAGCCAAGGGTACAGTCCTGGGACCCAGTACTTC. Its protein product is CASSQGYSPGTQYF.

The chain employs TRBV18 and TRBJ2-3; D not resolved. CDR3 length: 17 residues. Trimming stripped 6 bases from V and 2 bases from J, with 21 bases between. Germline V gives CDR1 KGHSH, CDR2 LQKENI. This CDR3 is CASSPQGSEHFTDTQYF. CDR3 bases: TGTGCCAGCTCGCCCCAAGGTTCCGAACACTTCACAGATACGCAGTATTTT.

Worth noting for this clonotype: An end of the junction differs from the germline gene, which may be a read error. The rearrangement uses TRBV20-1 and TRBJ2-7, with 13 positions matching TRBD2. The germline CDR1 and CDR2 sequences are DFQATT and SNEGSKA (reference sequence). The CDR3 sequence is 15 residues long. The CDR3 coding sequence is TGCAGTGCTGGAGACCGACTAGCGGGGGGCTACGAGCAGTACTTC. Amino acids: CSAGDRLAGGYEQYF.

The genes are TRBV2 and TRBJ1-2; weak D call: TRBD1 (5 bases). The V end was cut by 8 bases, the J end by 2 bases, with 21 bases between. The CDR3 consists of 16 residues. The germline V gene encodes CDR1 SNHLY and CDR2 FYNNEI. The CDR3 sequence is CASYRPGPGWNYGYTF. DNA of the CDR3: TGTGCCAGCTACCGTCCCGGGCCAGGGTGGAACTATGGCTACACCTTC. Looking up the rest from reference TRBV2 and TRBJ1-2 gives the full variable domain: EPEVTQTPSHQVTQMGQEVILRCVPISNHLYFYWYRQILGQKVEFLVSFYNNEISEKSEIFDDQFSVERPDGSNFTLKIRSTKLEDSAMYFCASYRPGPGWNYGYTFGSGTRLTVV.

CDR3 loop: CSARDDGGGGSYGYTF. The CDR3 region has the DNA TGCAGTGCTAGAGATGATGGGGGAGGGGGAAGCTATGGCTACACCTTC. The rearrangement links TRBV20-1 to TRBJ1-2, with D perhaps matching TRBD1 (6 bases). The CDR3 loop spans 16 amino acids. Trimming removed 0 bases from V and 4 bases from J, with 18 bases in between. Germline V gives CDR1 DFQATT, CDR2 SNEGSKA (reference sequence).

The chain carries TRBV7-2 and TRBJ1-1; D unresolved. Germline V lookup: CDR1 SGHTA, CDR2 FQGNSA. V gave up 3 bases and J gave up 5 bases, with 7 bases separating them. The CDR3 sequence is 12 residues long. Here the CDR3 reads CASSFLRTEAFF. CDR3 DNA: TGTGCCAGCAGCTTCCTTCGAACTGAAGCTTTCTTT.

This chain joins TRBV7-9 and TRBJ2-5; perhaps D is TRBD1 or TRBD2 (5 bases each). Trimming left V 4 bases short and J 5 bases short, with 17 bases between. Germline CDR1 is SEHNR and CDR2 is FQNEAQ (reference sequence). The CDR3 is made up of 15 amino acids. This chain's CDR3 is CASSSGTNPRETQYF. In DNA, the CDR3 is TGTGCCAGCAGCTCCGGGACCAACCCGAGGGAGACCCAGTACTTC.

V usage is TRBV20-1 and J usage is TRBJ2-3; TRBD1 is a possible D gene (5 bases). CDR3 size: 14 residues. Germline V gene lookup returns CDR1 DFQATT and CDR2 SNEGSKA (reference sequence). The V and J ends lost 5 bases and 0 bases respectively, with 12 bases between them. CDR3 region: CSAGKGPSTDTQYF. The CDR3 DNA reads TGCAGTGCTGGGAAGGGGCCCAGCACAGATACGCAGTATTTT.

The chain combines TRBV7-6 with TRBJ1-1, with 7 bases matching TRBD1. The CDR3 has 13 amino acids. J gave up 5 bases and V 3 bases, and 3 bases lay outside the gene matches. Germline assignment: CDR1 SGHVS and CDR2 FNYEAQ. CDR3 DNA sequence: TGTGCCAGCAGCTTCGACAGGGATACTGAAGCTTTCTTT. Protein sequence: CASSFDRDTEAFF.

The gene calls are TRBV5-1 and TRBJ2-3; 8 nucleotides match TRBD1. J lost 5 bases, V lost 7 bases, and 6 bases had no gene match. The CDR3 contains 13 residues. Germline CDR1 reads SGHRS; CDR2 reads YFSETQ. CDR3 coding DNA: TGCGCCAGCGACCAGGGGGCTGGAGATACGCAGTATTTT. Its translation: CASDQGAGDTQYF. The variable domain in full, completed from reference TRBV5-1 and TRBJ2-3, reads KAGVTQTPRYLIKTRGQQVTLSCSPISGHRSVSWYQQTPGQGLQFLFEYFSETQRNKGNFPGRFSGRQFSNSRSEMNVSTLELGDSALYLCASDQGAGDTQYFGPGTRLTVL.

This chain links TRBV2 with TRBJ1-2; no clear D gene. CDR1 is SNHLY and CDR2 is FYNNEI in the germline V gene. The V end was cut by 10 bases, the J end by 9 bases, with 18 bases between. The CDR3 is made up of 12 amino acids. The CDR3 sequence: CANGRTEISYTF. The DNA of the CDR3 is TGTGCCAACGGAAGGACGGAGATTAGCTACACCTTC.

This clonotype has only one observation. The chain uses TRBV6-1 and TRBJ1-2; 8 bases are a match to TRBD1. Germline CDR1 MNHNS, CDR2 SASEGT. J gave up 5 bases and V 5 bases, and 10 bases lay outside the gene matches. The CDR3 sequence is 15 residues long. DNA for the CDR3: TGTGCCAGCAGTTCCCGGGGGACAGGCGCTTATGGCTACACCTTC. Its protein is CASSSRGTGAYGYTF.